The 28 T cell receptor beta chains presented below share a single source sample, sequenced in a study of blood T cell repertoires in COVID-19. Clones were sequenced by immunoSEQ multiplex PCR, and TCRdb holds only the in-frame ones, with some missing. The table lists roughly 200,000 clones, approximately 83% of them singletons. Sequenced: peripheral blood. These receptors came from a woman aged 40 to 50 with COVID-19, enrolled during active disease.

The gene calls are TRBV19 and TRBJ1-1; 9 nucleotides align to TRBD1. Per the germline V gene, CDR1 is LNHDA and CDR2 is SQIVND (reference sequence). Trimming removed 3 bases from V and 6 bases from J; junction bases left unmatched: 2. This CDR3 region has 13 residues. DNA for the CDR3: TGTGCCAGTAGTATGTGGACAGGGGCTGAAGCTTTCTTT. This translates into CASSMWTGAEAFF.

J is TRBJ2-4 and V is TRBV18; 7 bases map to TRBD2. Germline trimming cut 2 bases from V and 6 bases from J; bases unmatched to any gene: 7. This CDR3 has 15 residues. The germline V gene has CDR1 KGHSH and CDR2 LQKENI. In nucleotides, the CDR3 is TGTGCCAGCTCACCAGCGGGAGTGCTCGTAAACATTCAGTACTTC. This translates into CASSPAGVLVNIQYF.

This chain connects TRBV27 to TRBJ1-5, with D perhaps TRBD1 (6 bases). V lost 5 bases and J 0 bases, leaving 14 bases between the germline ends. The CDR3 extends over 16 amino acids. Germline-derived CDR1 and CDR2 are MNHEY and SMNVEV (reference sequence). CDR3: CASSPGDTVSNQPQHF. CDR3 bases: TGTGCCAGCAGTCCAGGGGATACCGTTAGCAATCAGCCCCAGCATTTT.

This rearrangement joins TRBV3-1 (or the pseudogene TRBV3-2) to TRBJ1-5; D gene ambiguous. The CDR3 runs 15 residues. Trimming shortened V by 4 bases and J by 1 base, and 11 bases separated the two germline ends. In germline, CDR1 is LGHDT, CDR2 YNNKEL (reference sequence). The CDR3 nucleotides are TGTGCCAGCAGCCCCCGTGGAGGGAGCAATCAGCCCCAGCATTTT. This sequence encodes CASSPRGGSNQPQHF.

The J gene is TRBJ1-3, the V gene TRBV7-9, with TRBD1 matching 7 bases. The ends lost 0 bases at V and 0 bases at J; junction bases unmatched: 5. The CDR3 length is 17 residues. Germline CDR1 and CDR2: SEHNR and FQNEAQ (reference sequence). In nucleotides, the CDR3 is TGTGCCAGCAGCTTAGCGCGCGACAGGGACTCTGGAAACACCATATATTTT. Translated, it gives CASSLARDRDSGNTIYF.

The chain couples TRBV7-9 to TRBJ2-3, with 9 bases fitting TRBD2. Germline lookup yields CDR1 SEHNR and CDR2 FQNEAQ (reference sequence). The CDR3 length is 15 residues. The V and J ends lost 4 bases and 2 bases, in that order; junction bases with no gene match: 4. Here the CDR3 reads CASSSPSGTTDTQYF. The CDR3 nucleotides read TGTGCCAGCAGCTCTCCTAGCGGGACCACAGATACGCAGTATTTT.

The chain joins TRBV10-1 to TRBJ2-1; no definite D call. The length of the CDR3 is 14 residues. Germline CDR1 reads WNHNN; CDR2 reads SYGVQD (reference sequence). V was clipped by 4 bases and J by 5 bases, with 12 bases between them. The CDR3 is CASSAPNRDNEQFF. CDR3 DNA sequence: TGCGCCAGCAGTGCACCTAACAGAGACAATGAGCAGTTCTTC.

V usage is TRBV20-1 and J usage is TRBJ1-6, with D possibly being TRBD1 (6 bases). CDR3 length: 13 amino acids. V lost 6 bases to trimming and J lost 10 bases, with 16 bases between them. Germline V gives CDR1 DFQATT, CDR2 SNEGSKA (reference sequence). CDR3 in DNA: TGCAGTGCGAGTGCAGGGGTCGGGTCACCCCTCCACTTT. It codes for CSASAGVGSPLHF.

This clone was detected only once. The CDR3 loop reads CASSGRDYPTDTQYF. The CDR3 DNA reads as TGTGCCAGCAGCGGACGGGACTACCCCACAGATACGCAGTATTTT. The V gene is TRBV9, the J gene TRBJ2-3; 7 nucleotides line up with TRBD2. Trimming took 3 bases from V and 2 from J; bases not matched to a gene: 6. Germline CDR1 and CDR2: SGDLS and YYNGEE. This CDR3 contains 15 residues. Full variable domain (remainder filled in from reference TRBV9 and TRBJ2-3): DSGVTQTPKHLITATGQRVTLRCSPRSGDLSVYWYQQSLDQGLQFLIQYYNGEERAKGNILERFSAQQFPDLHSELNLSSLELGDSALYFCASSGRDYPTDTQYFGPGTRLTVL.

The chain combines TRBV5-1 with TRBJ2-1; 8 bases are a match to TRBD2. From germline, CDR1 is SGHRS and CDR2 YFSETQ. The CDR3 is made up of 16 amino acids. Trimming took 4 bases from V and 4 from J; bases not matched to a gene: 10. The CDR3 DNA reads TGCGCCAGCAGCCTTGCGGGAGGAGAAACTTACAATGAGCAGTTCTTC. The encoded protein is CASSLAGGETYNEQFF.

The rearrangement links TRBV10-3 to TRBJ1-4; D remains ambiguous. The CDR3 has 14 amino acids. Trimming stripped 4 bases from V and 5 bases from J, with 11 bases between. In germline, CDR1 is ENHRY, CDR2 SYGVKD. This CDR3 reads CAISGPDQNEKLFF. The DNA of the CDR3 is TGTGCCATCAGTGGGCCCGATCAAAATGAAAAACTGTTTTTT.

There are many counts of this clone. The J gene is TRBJ1-2, the V gene TRBV5-4, with TRBD1 identical over 9 bases. The germline CDR1 and CDR2 sequences are SGHNT and YYREEE (reference sequence). CDR3 size: 17 residues. V gave up 4 bases and J gave up 8 bases; unmatched junction bases: 18. CDR3 sequence (DNA): TGTGCCAGCAGCCCCCAGGTTGGGACAGGGCGGCCGGTGGGCTACACCTTC. Translated, it gives CASSPQVGTGRPVGYTF.

This sequence joins TRBV6-6 and TRBJ1-4, with D possibly matching TRBD1 (6 bases). Between the trimmed V and J ends, which lost 8 bases and 0 bases, there was a span of 10 bases. The V gene's germline CDR1 is MNHNY and CDR2 SVGAGI (reference sequence). This CDR3 has 14 amino acids. CDR3 nucleotides: TGTGCCAGCCGGACAGTTGCAACTAATGAAAAACTGTTTTTT. Translated: CASRTVATNEKLFF.

The rearrangement uses TRBV19 and TRBJ1-3, with D possibly TRBD1 on 5 matching bases. The length of the CDR3 is 14 residues. Trimming removed 3 bases at V and 0 bases at J, with 6 bases between. Germline loops: CDR1 LNHDA, CDR2 SQIVND (reference sequence). CDR3 bases: TGTGCCAGTAGTATGGACAACTCTGGAAACACCATATATTTT. The encoded protein is CASSMDNSGNTIYF.

The chain employs TRBV9 and TRBJ1-2; a possible D gene is TRBD1 (6 bases). The CDR3 is made up of 16 amino acids. Germline V gene sequence: CDR1 SGDLS, CDR2 YYNGEE. V shed 3 bases and J shed 2 bases, with 17 bases lying between them. The CDR3 nucleotides are TGTGCCAGCAGCGCCGGAAGACAGGCGCCGAACTATGGCTACACCTTC. Its protein product is CASSAGRQAPNYGYTF.

V is TRBV19 and J is TRBJ1-2; 8 positions agree with TRBD1. Germline lookup yields CDR1 LNHDA and CDR2 SQIVND (reference sequence). Losses at the gene ends were 7 bases for V and 4 bases for J; bases not matched to a gene: 2. The CDR3 has 12 amino acids. Written as DNA, the CDR3 is TGTGCCAGTACCGACAGGGGCTATGGCTACACCTTC. Translating gives CASTDRGYGYTF.

In its sample, this clone was seen a few times. V and J are TRBV21-1 and TRBJ1-1; TRBD1 is the table's D call and was not checked against the DNA. TRBV21-1 is annotated as a pseudogene. The CDR3 totals 17 residues. This chain's CDR3 is CASSNRLQGAIGTEAFF. The DNA for the CDR3 is TGTGCCAGCAGCAATCGTCTACAGGGGGCAATCGGCACTGAAGCTTTCTTT.

This sequence joins TRBV7-3 and TRBJ2-1; D possibly corresponds to TRBD2 (5 bases). Trimming stripped 5 bases from V and 5 bases from J, with 22 bases between. This CDR3 is 17 amino acids long. Germline assignment: CDR1 SGHTA and CDR2 FQGTGA. The chain's CDR3 is CASSPSPPSSVNNEQFF. In nucleotides, the CDR3 is TGTGCCAGCAGCCCTAGCCCGCCTAGTAGTGTAAACAATGAGCAGTTCTTC.

This clone has just a few counts. V is TRBV6-5 and J is TRBJ1-4; D is unresolved. The CDR3 contains 15 residues. The ends were cut back, 2 bases at V and 5 bases at J, with 12 bases in the middle. Germline lookup yields CDR1 MNHEY and CDR2 SVGAGI. The CDR3 nucleotides are TGTGCCAGCAGTTACGAGGCAGAGAAAAATGAAAAACTGTTTTTT. This codes for CASSYEAEKNEKLFF.

CDR3 sequence (DNA): TGTGCCAGCAGTGCTCAGGGTGTAAACATTCAGTACTTC. It encodes CASSAQGVNIQYF. The chain carries TRBV2 and TRBJ2-4; perhaps TRBD1 as D (5 bases). The V and J ends lost 4 bases and 6 bases respectively, with 10 bases between them. The CDR3 contains 13 residues. The V gene's germline CDR1 is SNHLY and CDR2 FYNNEI.

The table lists this clone with a few counts. The chain recombines TRBV9 with TRBJ2-3, with 7 bases that match TRBD1. The CDR3 has 14 amino acids. Trimming at V came to 3 bases and at J to 2 bases, leaving 3 bases not matched to a gene. Germline loops: CDR1 SGDLS, CDR2 YYNGEE. The CDR3 DNA reads TGTGCCAGCAGCGCGGGACAGCACACAGATACGCAGTATTTT. Protein sequence: CASSAGQHTDTQYF.

There are a few counts of this clone. The V call is TRBV19, the J call TRBJ2-7; TRBD2 matches at 10 bases. In germline, CDR1 is LNHDA, CDR2 SQIVND (reference sequence). This CDR3 comprises 15 residues. Losses at the gene ends were 2 bases for V and 7 bases for J; bases not matched to a gene: 8. CDR3 sequence (DNA): TGTGCCAGTAGTATAAATCCTAGCGGGAGTACGGAGCAGTACTTC. Protein sequence: CASSINPSGSTEQYF.

The chain uses TRBV5-8 and TRBJ1-1, with D uncertain. V was cut by 0 bases and J by 0 bases, with 6 bases left in between. CDR3 length equals 14 residues. In germline, CDR1 is SGHTS, CDR2 YDEGEE. CDR3 nucleotides: TGTGCCAGCAGCTTGGTTGCTATGAACACTGAAGCTTTCTTT. This translates into CASSLVAMNTEAFF.

Only one count was recorded for this clone. V usage is TRBV7-9 and J usage is TRBJ2-7; no reliable D call. The CDR3 is made up of 13 amino acids. Germline CDR1 and CDR2: SEHNR and FQNEAQ (reference sequence). V lost 0 bases, J lost 6 bases, and 9 bases lay in between. The CDR3 loop reads CASSLAQIPEQYF. CDR3 DNA: TGTGCCAGCAGCTTAGCACAGATCCCCGAGCAGTACTTC. Drawing the rest from reference TRBV7-9 and TRBJ2-7, the complete variable domain is DTGVSQNPRHKITKRGQNVTFRCDPISEHNRLYWYRQTLGQGPEFLTYFQNEAQLEKSRLLSDRFSAERPKGSFSTLEIQRTEQGDSAMYLCASSLAQIPEQYFGPGTRLTVT.

The rearrangement links TRBV10-3 to TRBJ2-5; 9 nucleotides agree with TRBD2. J lost 4 bases, V lost 4 bases, and 10 bases had no gene match. Germline V gives CDR1 ENHRY, CDR2 SYGVKD. The CDR3 totals 16 residues. The CDR3 nucleotides are TGTGCCATCAGTGGGGGGTTAGCGGGGGTGTCAGAGACCCAGTACTTC. This translates into CAISGGLAGVSETQYF.

The rearrangement joins TRBV3-1 (or the pseudogene TRBV3-2) to TRBJ2-1; 11 bases agree with TRBD2. The CDR3 totals 14 residues. Germline V CDR1 and CDR2: LGHDT, YNNKEL (reference sequence). The V gene end was trimmed by 4 bases and the J gene end by 8 bases; junction bases not matched to a gene: 4. The CDR3 reads CASSLSGREDEQFF. Written as DNA, the CDR3 is TGTGCCAGCAGCCTTAGCGGGAGGGAGGATGAGCAGTTCTTC.

This rearrangement joins TRBV6-5 to TRBJ2-7, with 8 nucleotides matching TRBD1. V was pared by 10 bases and J by 4 bases, with 9 bases of the junction left unmatched. Germline CDR1 is MNHEY and CDR2 is SVGAGI. The CDR3 length is 13 residues. The CDR3 bases are TGTGCCACCGCCTCGGACAGGGCTTACGAGCAGTACTTC. Amino acids: CATASDRAYEQYF.

CDR3 nucleotides: TGTGCCAGCAGCTCACCGGGACTAGCGGACCCCTCCTACGAGCAGTACTTC. This encodes CASSSPGLADPSYEQYF. The V and J genes are TRBV7-9 and TRBJ2-7; 11 bases map to TRBD2. The CDR3 is 17 amino acids. Unmatched junction bases numbered 8, after V lost 4 bases and J lost 0 bases. Looked up from germline, CDR1 is SEHNR and CDR2 is FQNEAQ (reference sequence).